The source of this T cell receptor (beta chain) is a study of T cell responses to AZD1222 COVID-19 vaccine. Background on the study: It was second doses at about 4 or about 12 weeks that were pooled.

CDR3 length: 14 amino acids. Per germline, CDR1 WNHNN and CDR2 SYGVQD (reference sequence). V shed 0 bases and J shed 5 bases, with 11 bases lying between them. Notes on the study in general: No repertoire was sampled before or during the peak T cell response, only after it. Clonal diversity may have been underestimated in mostly white British donors.

About this clone itself: What it binds is unknown.

The method was immunoSEQ multiplex PCR; TCRdb's version includes in-frame clones alone and lacks a portion of them. The sample has 200,000 or so clones; 85% to 90% are singletons. The rearrangement uses TRBV10-1 and TRBJ2-7; weak D call: TRBD2 (5 bases). This clonotype was obtained from an adult in good health. Sequencing used peripheral blood, obtained on day 0 of AZD1222 vaccination. The CDR3 here is CASSESAATHEQYF. CDR3 sequence (DNA): TGCGCCAGCAGTGAGTCAGCGGCGACCCACGAGCAGTACTTC.